Listed here are 11 T cell receptor beta chains from one sample, sequenced in a study of CD8+ T cells in alopecia areata. Treatment noted: oral pan-JAK inhibitor, 5-10 mg twice daily. Extraction of RNA preceded its reverse transcription into cDNA, which served as the sequencing template. Here immunoSEQ multiplex PCR was the method, and the copy in TCRdb shows in-frame clones only, minus some. The sample contains under 250,000 clones, about 57% of which appear only once. This sample comprised CD4+ T cells sorted from blood, obtained at week 4, from a patient treated with tofacitinib. The receptors come from a human donor with alopecia areata.

V is TRBV5-1 and J is TRBJ2-7, with D tentatively TRBD1 (5 bases). The V gene's germline CDR1 is SGHRS and CDR2 YFSETQ. V shed 2 bases and J shed 3 bases, with 9 bases lying between them. CDR3 length equals 13 residues. The CDR3 nucleotides read TGCGCCAGCAGCTTCCAGGACAACTACGAGCAGTACTTC. This translates into CASSFQDNYEQYF.

The chain links TRBV30 to TRBJ2-5; D is uncertain. This CDR3 has 14 residues. Trimming pared 1 base from V and 7 bases from J, leaving 16 bases between. CDR1 and CDR2 from the germline V gene are GTSNPN and SVGIG (reference sequence). The CDR3 reads CAWSGPAAHATQYF. CDR3 coding DNA: TGTGCCTGGAGTGGCCCGGCGGCTCACGCGACCCAGTACTTC. Full variable domain (missing parts from reference TRBV30 and TRBJ2-5): SQTIHQWPATLVQPVGSPLSLECTVEGTSNPNLYWYRQAAGRGLQLLFYSVGIGQISSEVPQNLSASRPQDRQFILSSKKLLLSDSGFYLCAWSGPAAHATQYFGPGTRLLVL.

The chain has TRBV14 and TRBJ1-2; 9 positions match TRBD1. Trimming took 1 base from V and 6 from J; bases not matched to a gene: 3. This CDR3 spans 14 amino acids. Germline CDR1 is SGHDN and CDR2 is FVKESK. CDR3 bases: TGTGCCAGCAGCCAAGTTCACAGGGGGCATGGCTACACCTTC. It is translated as CASSQVHRGHGYTF.

This chain uses TRBV30 with TRBJ1-4, with a possible D match to TRBD1 (6 bases). V gave up 2 bases and J gave up 8 bases, with 15 bases separating them. CDR3 length: 14 residues. The V gene's germline CDR1 is GTSNPN and CDR2 SVGIG (reference sequence). The chain's CDR3 is CAWSRNRAREKLFF. The CDR3 coding sequence is TGTGCCTGGAGTAGAAACAGGGCCAGGGAAAAACTGTTTTTT.

The sample holds one count of this clone. Other nucleotide sequences from this sample produce the same CDR3. The chain joins TRBV29-1 to TRBJ2-7; 7 bases align to TRBD1. V lost 6 bases and J lost 2; bases outside the gene matches: 1. The CDR3 is 11 residues long. CDR1 and CDR2 (germline): SQVTM, ANQGSEA. The CDR3: CSVGTAYEQYF. The CDR3 DNA follows: TGCAGCGTGGGGACAGCCTACGAGCAGTACTTC.

The rearrangement links TRBV9 to TRBJ1-2; D uncertain. Looked up from germline, CDR1 is SGDLS and CDR2 is YYNGEE. V gave up 2 bases and J gave up 8 bases, with 10 bases separating them. This CDR3 contains 12 residues. CDR3 protein: CASSVNMGGYTF. The CDR3 DNA reads as TGTGCCAGCAGCGTCAACATGGGAGGCTACACCTTC.

This chain connects TRBV29-1 to TRBJ2-7; D unclear. The CDR3 spans 14 residues. Germline V lookup: CDR1 SQVTM, CDR2 ANQGSEA. Trimming stripped 1 base from V and 1 base from J, with 11 bases between. CDR3 amino acids: CSVEGGSGSYEQYF. The CDR3 DNA follows: TGCAGCGTTGAAGGCGGATCTGGATCCTACGAGCAGTACTTC.

This clone was observed a few times. V gene TRBV29-1 combines with J gene TRBJ1-6, with 7 bases matching TRBD1. CDR1 is SQVTM and CDR2 is ANQGSEA in the germline V gene. The CDR3 loop spans 13 amino acids. V trimming: 4 bases; J trimming: 10 bases; junction bases outside the gene matches: 7. CDR3 nucleotides: TGCAGCGTTGGGGACAGCCTTGGGTCACCCCTCCACTTT. This encodes CSVGDSLGSPLHF. Full variable domain (outside the CDR3, taken from reference TRBV29-1 and TRBJ1-6): SAVISQKPSRDICQRGTSLTIQCQVDSQVTMMFWYRQQPGQSLTLIATANQGSEATYESGFVIDKFPISRPNLTFSTLTVSNMSPEDSSIYLCSVGDSLGSPLHFGNGTRLTVT.

This clone was detected a few times. CDR3 sequence (DNA): TGTGCCAGCAGCCTATATTCGGGCAGGGGAACTGGGGCCAACGTCCTGACTTTC. Translation gives CASSLYSGRGTGANVLTF. The chain is built from TRBV7-9 and TRBJ2-6; possible D gene TRBD1, 6 bases. The CDR3 is 18 residues long. Per the germline V gene, CDR1 is SEHNR and CDR2 is FQNEAQ (reference sequence). V dropped 5 bases and J dropped 2 bases, with 19 bases sitting between them.

The chain links TRBV7-3 to TRBJ2-3; 7 positions match TRBD2. This CDR3 is built from 14 residues. CDR1 and CDR2 (germline): SGHTA, FQGTGA. V shed 5 bases, J shed 5 bases, and the junction held 7 bases outside the gene matches. The CDR3 sequence: CASSPGTSEDTQYF. For the CDR3, the DNA is TGTGCCAGCAGCCCTGGAACTAGCGAAGATACGCAGTATTTT.

Only a few counts were recorded for this clone. The chain links TRBV7-9 to TRBJ2-6, with D perhaps matching TRBD1 or TRBD2 (5 bases each). Trimming removed 2 bases at V and 1 base at J, with 15 bases between. This CDR3 is 18 amino acids long. Germline V gives CDR1 SEHNR, CDR2 FQNEAQ (reference sequence). The CDR3: CASSLHAGTTSGANVLTF. The CDR3, as DNA: TGTGCCAGCAGCTTACATGCAGGGACGACATCTGGGGCCAACGTCCTGACTTTC.